The rows below give T cell receptor beta chains drawn from one sample of a study of T cell responses to AZD1222 COVID-19 vaccine. Profiled with immunoSEQ multiplex PCR; TCRdb holds only in-frame clones, not every one. Counted here are just under 150,000 clones, approximately 89% occurring once; the ten biggest clones make up approximately 1.8%. Sequenced here: peripheral blood, sampled 28 days after the second AZD1222 dose. All receptors derive from an adult who received the AZD1222 COVID-19 vaccine. Each CDR3 is given with its conserved first and last residue. Fields, in order: CDR3 protein, CDR3 DNA, D gene, clone size, V gene, J gene. The D gene is left open where the match is weak. The size entry is marked missing in some rows and otherwise reads once, few, many or a size class.

CDR3: CAITKGAVAFF
DNA: TGTGCCATCACAAAGGGGGCTGTGGCTTTCTTT
D: TRBD1
size: NA
V: TRBV2
J: TRBJ1-1

CDR3: CASSREGTEAFF
DNA: TGTGCCAGCAGTAGAGAGGGCACTGAAGCTTTCTTT
D: NA
size: NA
V: TRBV2
J: TRBJ1-1

CDR3: CASSALPWSGRDTEAFF
DNA: TGTGCCAGTAGTGCCCTCCCCTGGTCCGGACGGGACACTGAAGCTTTCTTT
D: NA
size: NA
V: TRBV19
J: TRBJ1-1

CDR3: CSVEQGRGTEAFF
DNA: TGCAGCGTTGAACAGGGTCGGGGAACTGAAGCTTTCTTT
D: NA
size: NA
V: TRBV29-1
J: TRBJ1-1

CDR3: CASSKARTGVFSNQPQHF
DNA: TGTGCCAGCAGCAAAGCGCGGACAGGGGTCTTTAGCAATCAGCCCCAGCATTTT
D: NA
size: NA
V: TRBV21-1
J: TRBJ1-5

CDR3: CSVGPGGHEQYF
DNA: TGCAGCGTTGGCCCGGGGGGCCACGAGCAGTACTTC
D: NA
size: few
V: TRBV29-1
J: TRBJ2-7

CDR3: CASSQGPRGYGYTF
DNA: TGTGCCAGCAGCCAAGGGCCCAGGGGCTATGGCTACACCTTC
D: NA
size: NA
V: TRBV3-1/TRBV3-2
J: TRBJ1-2

CDR3: CAISGQGGTEAFF
DNA: TGTGCCATCAGTGGGCAGGGAGGGACTGAAGCTTTCTTT
D: NA
size: NA
V: TRBV10-3
J: TRBJ1-1

CDR3: CASSLVPASGRTYEQYF
DNA: TGTGCCAGCAGCTTGGTTCCCGCTAGCGGGAGGACCTACGAGCAGTACTTC
D: TRBD2
size: once
V: TRBV5-6
J: TRBJ2-7

CDR3: CASSPGGHLSSYEQYF
DNA: TGTGCCAGCAGCCCCGGGGGGCACCTCAGCTCCTACGAGCAGTACTTC
D: NA
size: NA
V: TRBV7-8
J: TRBJ2-7

CDR3: CASSFGSGVQPQHF
DNA: TGTGCCAGCAGTTTCGGTTCAGGAGTTCAGCCCCAGCATTTT
D: NA
size: NA
V: TRBV27
J: TRBJ1-5

CDR3: CASSEWERLAQETQYF
DNA: TGTGCCAGCAGTGAATGGGAGCGACTTGCCCAAGAGACCCAGTACTTC
D: NA
size: NA
V: TRBV25-1
J: TRBJ2-5

CDR3: CASSPLSTWPENNEQFF
DNA: TGCGCCAGCAGTCCACTGTCCACTTGGCCCGAGAACAATGAGCAGTTCTTC
D: NA
size: NA
V: TRBV10-1
J: TRBJ2-1

CDR3: CAWSVRRGTEAFF
DNA: TGTGCCTGGAGTGTACGGAGGGGCACTGAAGCTTTCTTT
D: NA
size: NA
V: TRBV30
J: TRBJ1-1

CDR3: CAISDQKLLDEQFF
DNA: TGTGCCATCAGTGATCAAAAGCTTTTGGATGAGCAGTTCTTC
D: NA
size: NA
V: TRBV10-3
J: TRBJ2-1

CDR3: CASSQAASVENNEQFF
DNA: TGTGCCAGCAGCCAAGCGGCTAGCGTCGAGAACAATGAGCAGTTCTTC
D: NA
size: NA
V: TRBV4-2
J: TRBJ2-1

CDR3: CATSDFRNDLYYNEQFF
DNA: TGTGCCACCAGTGATTTTCGCAATGATTTATACTACAATGAGCAGTTCTTC
D: NA
size: NA
V: TRBV24-1
J: TRBJ2-1